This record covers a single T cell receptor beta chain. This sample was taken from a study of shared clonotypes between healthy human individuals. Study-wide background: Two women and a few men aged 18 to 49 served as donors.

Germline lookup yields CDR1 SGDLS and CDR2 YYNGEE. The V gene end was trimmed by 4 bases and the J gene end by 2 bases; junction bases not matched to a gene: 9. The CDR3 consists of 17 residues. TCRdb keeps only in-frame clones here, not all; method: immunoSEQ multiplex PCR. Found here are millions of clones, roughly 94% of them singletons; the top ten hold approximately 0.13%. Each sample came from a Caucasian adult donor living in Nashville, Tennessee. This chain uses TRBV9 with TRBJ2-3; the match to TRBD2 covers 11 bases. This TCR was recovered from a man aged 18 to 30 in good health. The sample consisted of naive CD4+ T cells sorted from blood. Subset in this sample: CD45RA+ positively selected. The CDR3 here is CASSPRLAGRNTDTQYF. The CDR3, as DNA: TGTGCCAGCAGCCCCCGACTAGCGGGGCGAAACACAGATACGCAGTATTTT.